The clone carrying this TCR beta chain was found once. As yet, its antigen is unknown. The data derive from a study of post-analysis software for immune sequencing data. Study-wide findings and caveats: TRBV5-6, TRBV5-1 and TRBV20-1 belonged to a set of about five TRBV segments that were more frequent in patients than controls. The study found significantly lower normalized Chao1 diversity in multiple sclerosis patients than in controls.

V was cut by 5 bases and J by 3 bases, with 17 bases left in between. CDR1 SEHNR and CDR2 FQNEAQ come from the germline V gene (reference sequence). This CDR3 comprises 16 residues. Unique molecular identifiers featured in each of the TCR beta cDNA libraries. TCRdb passed the PCR reads through MiXCR, listing each CDR3 protein once. The repertoire holds hundreds of thousands of distinct CDR3 sequences, with roughly 38% as singletons. Sequencing input: blood. The sequence was obtained from a girl aged 2 to 9 with multiple sclerosis. The rearrangement joins TRBV7-9 to TRBJ2-1; tentative D call: TRBD2 (6 bases). CDR3 bases: TGTGCCAGCAGCCCGCCCGGGACTGTCAACTACAATGAGCAGTTCTTC. Its protein is CASSPPGTVNYNEQFF.